Presented here are 29 T cell receptor beta chains from one specimen sequenced in a study of blood T cell repertoires in COVID-19. The assay was immunoSEQ multiplex PCR, and TCRdb's table has in-frame clones only and misses some. The data show more than 300,000 clones, about 85% seen once. The sample consisted of PBMCs or T cells enriched from blood (not recorded which). All receptors come from a woman younger than 45 who had recovered from COVID-19.

CDR3 DNA: TGTGCCAGCACGGGCAGGGGACAGGGCTCCTACGAGCAGTACTTC. Amino acids: CASTGRGQGSYEQYF. The chain uses TRBV6-5 and TRBJ2-7; 9 bases map to TRBD1. CDR1 is MNHEY and CDR2 is SVGAGI in the germline V gene. CDR3 length: 15 residues. V gave up 7 bases and J gave up 0 bases; unmatched junction bases: 7.

The chain uses TRBV7-9 and TRBJ1-1; D is uncertain. This CDR3 region has 15 residues. Germline values: CDR1 SEHNR, CDR2 FQNEAQ (reference sequence). Trimming removed 6 bases from V and 1 base from J, with 15 bases in between. CDR3 sequence: CASRHGPTENTEAFF. DNA of the CDR3: TGTGCCAGCAGACACGGCCCTACAGAGAACACTGAAGCTTTCTTT.

The V gene is TRBV29-1, the J gene TRBJ2-2, with 7 positions matching TRBD1. This CDR3 spans 14 amino acids. V lost 7 bases and J lost 6; bases outside the gene matches: 11. The germline CDR1 and CDR2 sequences are SQVTM and ANQGSEA. The CDR3: CSAGETGLAGELFF. The DNA of the CDR3 is TGCAGCGCCGGGGAGACAGGGCTGGCCGGGGAGCTGTTTTTT.

This chain links TRBV6-1 with TRBJ1-1, with D unclear. CDR1 is MNHNS and CDR2 is SASEGT in the germline V gene. V gave up 2 bases and J gave up 4 bases, with 11 bases separating them. The CDR3 is made up of 14 amino acids. CDR3 bases: TGTGCCAGCAGTGAACCGGGGATCGGCACTGAAGCTTTCTTT. This encodes CASSEPGIGTEAFF.

This clone has a single count. The chain combines TRBV21-1 with TRBJ1-2; no check of the table's D call, TRBD1, against the DNA was made. TRBV21-1 is described as a pseudogene. This CDR3 comprises 19 residues. The CDR3 nucleotides read TGTGCCAGCAGCAGAAGGAAGCGGCTGGACAGACTAACGAACTATGGCTACACCTTC. Protein sequence: CASSRRKRLDRLTNYGYTF.

The rearrangement uses TRBV3-1 (or the pseudogene TRBV3-2) and TRBJ2-1; maybe TRBD1 (6 bases). The CDR3 is 16 amino acids. The ends were cut back, 0 bases at V and 3 bases at J, with 12 bases in the middle. Germline V gives CDR1 LGHDT, CDR2 YNNKEL (reference sequence). The CDR3 loop reads CASSQEGGLIYNEQFF. CDR3 DNA: TGTGCCAGCAGCCAAGAAGGGGGTCTCATCTACAATGAGCAGTTCTTC.

The chain joins TRBV25-1 to TRBJ2-3; 13 bases match TRBD2. Germline loops: CDR1 MGHDK, CDR2 SYGVNS. The CDR3 has 17 amino acids. V gave up 3 bases and J gave up 5 bases; unmatched junction bases: 8. The CDR3: CASSDPWTSGGVDTQYF. CDR3 in DNA: TGTGCCAGCAGTGATCCCTGGACTAGCGGGGGAGTAGATACGCAGTATTTT.

The chain joins TRBV5-1 to TRBJ1-2, with 7 bases that match TRBD1. CDR3 length: 14 residues. Trimming took 4 bases from V and 3 from J; bases not matched to a gene: 6. CDR1 is SGHRS and CDR2 is YFSETQ in the germline V gene. CDR3 nucleotide sequence: TGCGCCAGCAGCAAGACAGGGAATGACTATGGCTACACCTTC. Its protein product is CASSKTGNDYGYTF. Supplemented by reference TRBV5-1 and TRBJ1-2, the full variable domain reads KAGVTQTPRYLIKTRGQQVTLSCSPISGHRSVSWYQQTPGQGLQFLFEYFSETQRNKGNFPGRFSGRQFSNSRSEMNVSTLELGDSALYLCASSKTGNDYGYTFGSGTRLTVV.

This sequence joins TRBV25-1 and TRBJ1-6, with 7 nucleotides matching TRBD1. The length of the CDR3 is 16 residues. The V and J ends lost 3 bases and 8 bases, in that order; junction bases with no gene match: 10. CDR1 is MGHDK, CDR2 SYGVNS, per germline. CDR3 in DNA: TGTGCCAGCAGTGAGCCAAGACAGGGCCCCTATTCACCCCTCCACTTT. This translates into CASSEPRQGPYSPLHF.

The chain couples TRBV29-1 to TRBJ1-4; 9 nucleotides agree with TRBD1. The CDR3 spans 11 residues. Germline V lookup: CDR1 SQVTM, CDR2 ANQGSEA. J was trimmed by 8 bases and V by 7 bases; bases with no gene match: 2. The CDR3 loop is CSGGQGEKLFF. The CDR3 DNA sequence: TGCAGCGGGGGACAGGGAGAAAAACTGTTTTTT.

The chain is built from TRBV3-1 (or the pseudogene TRBV3-2) and TRBJ1-1; 9 nucleotides agree with TRBD1. The CDR3 length is 15 residues. With V trimmed by 4 bases and J by 7 bases, 10 bases remained unmatched. CDR1 is LGHDT, CDR2 YNNKEL, per germline (reference sequence). CDR3 in amino acids: CASSPRQGDFGEAFF. Written as DNA, the CDR3 is TGTGCCAGCAGCCCACGACAGGGGGATTTTGGTGAAGCTTTCTTT.

V and J are TRBV7-2 and TRBJ1-1; the D is unclear. Germline loops: CDR1 SGHTA, CDR2 FQGNSA. Trimming removed 5 bases at V and 0 bases at J, with 16 bases between. The CDR3 spans 16 residues. CDR3 loop: CASSPDGHRMNTEAFF. The CDR3 DNA reads as TGTGCCAGCAGCCCTGACGGCCACAGAATGAACACTGAAGCTTTCTTT.

The CDR3 nucleotides are TGTGCCAGCAGCGTGACTAGCGGGGGGCGGACAGATACGCAGTATTTT. It is translated as CASSVTSGGRTDTQYF. The chain joins TRBV9 to TRBJ2-3, with 13 bases identical to TRBD2. This CDR3 comprises 16 residues. Germline trimming cut 2 bases from V and 3 bases from J; bases unmatched to any gene: 3. Germline CDR1 and CDR2: SGDLS and YYNGEE.

This clone appeared a single time. This chain joins TRBV13 and TRBJ2-2, with D tentatively TRBD2 (6 bases). Per the germline V gene, CDR1 is PRHDT and CDR2 is FYEKMQ (reference sequence). Trimming stripped 0 bases from V and 6 bases from J, with 14 bases between. This CDR3 comprises 16 residues. CDR3 sequence (DNA): TGTGCCAGCAGCTTAGGAATCCGGGGGTGGTCCGGGGAGCTGTTTTTT. It codes for CASSLGIRGWSGELFF.

J is TRBJ1-5 and V is TRBV25-1, with 8 positions matching TRBD1. This CDR3 contains 16 residues. Germline V gene lookup returns CDR1 MGHDK and CDR2 SYGVNS. V was pared by 7 bases and J by 0 bases, with 8 bases of the junction left unmatched. CDR3 nucleotides: TGTGCCAGCAAGGGCCTAGGGACAGGTAGCAATCAGCCCCAGCATTTT. It is translated as CASKGLGTGSNQPQHF.

This clone has only one observation. The chain employs TRBV27 and TRBJ1-3, with D perhaps matching TRBD1 (6 bases). The length of the CDR3 is 14 residues. Trimming removed 6 bases from V and 0 bases from J, with 9 bases in between. Germline CDR1 reads MNHEY; CDR2 reads SMNVEV (reference sequence). In DNA form, the CDR3 reads TGTGCCAGCAGGAGGGGGGGCTCTGGAAACACCATATATTTT. It translates to CASRRGGSGNTIYF.

This clone was recorded only once. The chain links TRBV3-1 (or the pseudogene TRBV3-2) to TRBJ2-1, with a possible D match to TRBD1 (5 bases). V lost 2 bases and J 9 bases, leaving 23 bases between the germline ends. CDR3 length equals 17 residues. Germline V gives CDR1 LGHDT, CDR2 YNNKEL (reference sequence). CDR3 amino acids: CASSQPLTASGVGEQFF. DNA of the CDR3: TGTGCCAGCAGCCAACCTCTGACAGCGTCTGGGGTAGGTGAGCAGTTCTTC.

The V call is TRBV15, the J call TRBJ2-1, with 16 bases matching TRBD2. V shed 4 bases, J shed 7 bases, and the junction held 4 bases outside the gene matches. The CDR3 runs 16 residues. Germline assignment: CDR1 LNHNV and CDR2 YYDKDF (reference sequence). This CDR3 is CATSKGTSGGVNEQFF. In DNA form, the CDR3 reads TGTGCCACCAGCAAGGGGACTAGCGGGGGGGTGAATGAGCAGTTCTTC. Using reference TRBV15 and TRBJ2-1 for the parts outside the CDR3, the full variable domain is DAMVIQNPRYQVTQFGKPVTLSCSQTLNHNVMYWYQQKSSQAPKLLFHYYDKDFNNEADTPDNFQSRRPNTSFCFLDIRSPGLGDTAMYLCATSKGTSGGVNEQFFGPGTRLTVL.

This rearrangement joins TRBV19 to TRBJ1-5; 11 positions match TRBD1. The trim removed 3 bases at V and 6 bases at J, leaving 10 bases unmatched. Germline V gene lookup returns CDR1 LNHDA and CDR2 SQIVND (reference sequence). This CDR3 has 17 residues. Here the CDR3 DNA reads TGTGCCAGTAGTATGGGGACAGGGGGATTAATAGGTCAGCCCCAGCATTTT. This encodes CASSMGTGGLIGQPQHF.

The chain joins TRBV12-3 or TRBV12-4 to TRBJ1-1, with D hard to call. This CDR3 has 11 amino acids. The V and J ends lost 6 bases and 6 bases respectively, with 8 bases between them. The CDR3 protein is CASRLSSEAFF. The CDR3 DNA reads TGTGCCAGCAGACTGTCTTCTGAAGCTTTCTTT.

This clone was counted only a few times. V gene TRBV3-1 (or the pseudogene TRBV3-2) combines with J gene TRBJ2-1; 11 bases fit TRBD2. The CDR3 extends over 18 amino acids. The junction had 7 bases not matched to a gene; V was cut back by 1 base and J by 2 bases. CDR1 and CDR2 from the germline V gene are LGHDT and YNNKEL (reference sequence). The CDR3 region has the DNA TGTGCCAGCAGCCAAGGTAGCGGGGGGGCTCGGGCCTACAATGAGCAGTTCTTC. Protein sequence: CASSQGSGGARAYNEQFF.

The chain employs TRBV3-1 (or the pseudogene TRBV3-2) and TRBJ1-2; D is perhaps TRBD1 (5 bases). V was shortened by 4 bases and J by 5 bases, with 14 bases between the two germline ends. The germline V gene encodes CDR1 LGHDT and CDR2 YNNKEL (reference sequence). The CDR3 runs to 14 residues. CDR3 residues: CASSRRGIGYGYTF. The CDR3 region has the DNA TGTGCCAGCAGCCGGCGGGGGATTGGTTATGGCTACACCTTC.

The chain joins TRBV4-1 to TRBJ2-5; D might be TRBD1 (6 bases). Trimming stripped 0 bases from V and 7 bases from J, with 18 bases between. Germline assignment: CDR1 MGHRA and CDR2 YSYEKL. This CDR3 contains 16 residues. CDR3 loop: CASSQEGHTSRGTQYF. In DNA, the CDR3 is TGCGCCAGCAGCCAAGAGGGACATACGAGTAGGGGGACCCAGTACTTC.

The chain is built from TRBV7-9 and TRBJ2-7; TRBD2 might be the D (6 bases). The ends were cut back, 4 bases at V and 6 bases at J, with 13 bases in the middle. The CDR3 length is 13 residues. Germline CDR1 is SEHNR and CDR2 is FQNEAQ (reference sequence). CDR3: CASSSVRGFEQYF. For the CDR3, the DNA is TGTGCCAGCAGCTCGGTCCGGGGGTTCGAGCAGTACTTC.

The gene calls are TRBV14 and TRBJ2-7, with a tentative D call TRBD1 (5 bases). CDR1 and CDR2 from the germline V gene are SGHDN and FVKESK. V lost 0 bases, J lost 6 bases, and 12 bases lay in between. CDR3 length: 14 residues. The CDR3 protein is CASSQDHRGAEQYF. In DNA form, the CDR3 reads TGTGCCAGCAGCCAAGATCATCGTGGGGCCGAGCAGTACTTC. The whole variable domain, filled in from reference TRBV14 and TRBJ2-7, reads EAGVTQFPSHSVIEKGQTVTLRCDPISGHDNLYWYRRVMGKEIKFLLHFVKESKQDESGMPNNRFLAERTGGTYSTLKVQPAELEDSGVYFCASSQDHRGAEQYFGPGTRLTVT.

The chain is built from TRBV5-1 and TRBJ1-4, with D perhaps matching TRBD1 (5 bases). Germline V gene data show CDR1 as SGHRS and CDR2 as YFSETQ. Trimming cost V 3 bases and J 5 bases, with 20 bases left between them. The CDR3 is made up of 17 amino acids. The CDR3 DNA follows: TGCGCCAGCAGCTCCTCGTCCCCCAGGGTGAGGAATGAAAAACTGTTTTTT. This codes for CASSSSSPRVRNEKLFF.

Concerning this clone: Different DNA sequences within this sample yield the same CDR3. The chain joins TRBV5-4 to TRBJ1-5; D gene unclear. Germline CDR1 is SGHNT and CDR2 is YYREEE (reference sequence). The CDR3 loop spans 14 amino acids. The ends were cut back, 0 bases at V and 1 base at J, with 5 bases in the middle. This CDR3 is CASSLAGSNQPQHF. The CDR3 DNA reads as TGTGCCAGCAGCTTGGCCGGGAGCAATCAGCCCCAGCATTTT.

This sequence joins TRBV20-1 and TRBJ2-5; 8 bases are shared with TRBD2. This CDR3 has 11 residues. Losses at the gene ends were 3 bases for V and 7 bases for J; bases not matched to a gene: 1. Germline CDR1 reads DFQATT; CDR2 reads SNEGSKA (reference sequence). The CDR3 protein is CSASRGGTQYF. The DNA for the CDR3 is TGCAGTGCTAGTCGGGGGGGGACCCAGTACTTC.

A single count supports this clone. This chain joins TRBV7-9 and TRBJ1-2, with D perhaps matching TRBD1 (6 bases). The V gene lost 0 bases and the J gene lost 5 bases, with 19 bases spanning the gap. The CDR3 contains 17 residues. CDR1 SEHNR and CDR2 FQNEAQ come from the germline V gene (reference sequence). The CDR3 DNA is TGTGCCAGCAGCTTAGCGGGGGGGCCCTCTTCACGTTATGGCTACACCTTC. This codes for CASSLAGGPSSRYGYTF.